Shown below are 21 T cell receptor beta chains from a single sample sequenced in a study of breast tumors, draining lymph nodes, adjacent tissues. Axillary draining lymph nodes of breast cancer patients supplied the node samples. TCRdb reanalysed the multiplex PCR reads using MiXCR and keeps one entry per CDR3 protein. The top ten clones hold 1.4% of a sample with around 230,000 distinct CDR3 sequences, roughly 30% of them seen once. Sequenced input: axillary lymph node tissue. These receptors all come from a female donor with breast cancer. Some clones in this sample may be carry-over from other donors' samples.

Only a few counts were recorded for this clonotype. This may stem from a read error, because a much larger clone lies one nucleotide away. The CDR3 does not end in the conserved phenylalanine or tryptophan, so this is likely a read error. This chain connects TRBV7-3 to TRBJ2-1; D perhaps matches TRBD2 (6 bases). V dropped 4 bases and J dropped 6 bases, with 13 bases sitting between them. This CDR3 is 14 amino acids long. Germline values: CDR1 SGHTA, CDR2 FQGTGA. The CDR3 protein is CASSSWGDGNEQFL. CDR3 DNA sequence: TGTGCCAGCAGCTCCTGGGGGGACGGCAATGAGCAGTTCCTC.

This clonotype was detected ten times or more. The V call is TRBV19, the J call TRBJ1-5; 7 bases are shared with TRBD1. Germline V gene data show CDR1 as LNHDA and CDR2 as SQIVND (reference sequence). This CDR3 is built from 15 residues. Unmatched junction bases numbered 10, after V lost 5 bases and J lost 6 bases. The CDR3, as DNA: TGTGCCAGTAGTGACCAGACAGGGATCAGTCAGCCCCAGCATTTT. Translated: CASSDQTGISQPQHF.

This clonotype was counted ten times or more. The gene calls are TRBV20-1 and TRBJ2-3, with 10 bases identical to TRBD2. V lost 0 bases, J lost 3 bases, and 6 bases stayed unmatched. This CDR3 region has 16 residues. Per the germline V gene, CDR1 is DFQATT and CDR2 is SNEGSKA (reference sequence). The CDR3 region is CSAREEASGSTDTQYF. The DNA for the CDR3 is TGCAGTGCTAGAGAAGAGGCTAGCGGGAGTACAGATACGCAGTATTTT.

The chain has TRBV29-1 and TRBJ1-1, with a weak D call TRBD1 (5 bases). V was pared by 3 bases and J by 1 base, with 9 bases between. The CDR3 is 13 amino acids. Germline V CDR1 and CDR2: SQVTM, ANQGSEA. Written as DNA, the CDR3 is TGCAGCGTTGATCGGGGCCAGAACACTGAAGCTTTCTTT. This translates into CSVDRGQNTEAFF. The full variable domain, rest sourced from reference TRBV29-1 and TRBJ1-1, is SAVISQKPSRDICQRGTSLTIQCQVDSQVTMMFWYRQQPGQSLTLIATANQGSEATYESGFVIDKFPISRPNLTFSTLTVSNMSPEDSSIYLCSVDRGQNTEAFFGQGTRLTVV.

This sequence joins TRBV18 and TRBJ2-1; the match to TRBD2 covers 16 bases. V lost 6 bases to trimming and J lost 1 base; unmatched junction nucleotides: 9. Looked up from germline, CDR1 is KGHSH and CDR2 is LQKENI. The CDR3 sequence is 19 residues long. Here the CDR3 DNA reads TGTGCCAGCTCCCCCGCCGGGACTAGCGGGAGGGGGTCCTACAATGAGCAGTTCTTC. This gives the protein CASSPAGTSGRGSYNEQFF.

This clonotype was seen at least ten times. The V and J genes are TRBV29-1 and TRBJ2-1; 15 bases match TRBD2. The CDR3 has 16 residues. Germline CDR1 is SQVTM and CDR2 is ANQGSEA. With V trimmed by 4 bases and J by 7 bases, 8 bases remained unmatched. The CDR3 here is CSVGTSGRAFLNEQFF. Here the CDR3 DNA reads TGCAGCGTTGGGACTAGCGGGAGGGCGTTTTTAAATGAGCAGTTCTTC.

This clonotype was seen at least ten times. The genes are TRBV29-1 and TRBJ2-3, with D perhaps matching TRBD2 (6 bases). The CDR3 consists of 13 residues. V gave up 6 bases and J gave up 6 bases, with 16 bases separating them. The germline V gene encodes CDR1 SQVTM and CDR2 ANQGSEA. The DNA of the CDR3 is TGCAGCGTAGAGTTGACTAGTTCCGATACGCAGTATTTT. Residues: CSVELTSSDTQYF.

This clonotype was seen at least ten times. This chain uses TRBV10-3 with TRBJ2-7, with TRBD2 matching over 10 bases. J was trimmed by 1 base and V by 11 bases; bases with no gene match: 2. The germline V gene has CDR1 ENHRY and CDR2 SYGVKD. The CDR3 spans 12 residues. The CDR3 region is CAASGSSYEQYF. For the CDR3, the DNA is TGTGCCGCTAGCGGGAGTTCCTACGAGCAGTACTTC.

In its sample, this clonotype was seen a few times. This rearrangement joins TRBV20-1 to TRBJ1-3; D gene unclear. The germline gives CDR1 DFQATT, CDR2 SNEGSKA (reference sequence). Trimming left V 0 bases short and J 0 bases short, with 15 bases between. The CDR3 is made up of 17 amino acids. The CDR3 region has the DNA TGCAGTGCTAGAGATCTTCGGATTACGGCCTCTGGAAACACCATATATTTT. It is translated as CSARDLRITASGNTIYF.

This clonotype was counted many times. This chain links TRBV4-1 with TRBJ2-7, with 9 nucleotides matching TRBD1. The CDR3 sequence is 15 residues long. After removal of 1 base from V and 7 bases from J, the junction contained 8 bases not matched to a gene. Germline V gene sequence: CDR1 MGHRA, CDR2 YSYEKL. The CDR3 bases are TGCGCCAGCAGCCAAGGCAGGACAGGGGAGGGGGAGCAGTACTTC. Translating gives CASSQGRTGEGEQYF.

Worth noting for this clonotype: This could be a read error, since a much larger clone is one nucleotide away. A read error is likely, as this CDR3 ends without the conserved phenylalanine or tryptophan. The J gene is TRBJ2-1, the V gene TRBV12-3 or TRBV12-4; the match to TRBD2 covers 9 bases. The CDR3 runs 12 residues. V lost 5 bases and J lost 9; bases outside the gene matches: 2. The CDR3 protein is CASSRTSAEQFL. In nucleotides, the CDR3 is TGTGCCAGCAGTCGGACTAGCGCTGAGCAGTTCCTC.

The chain recombines TRBV27 with TRBJ2-2, with 8 bases matching TRBD2. Germline V gives CDR1 MNHEY, CDR2 SMNVEV (reference sequence). V was clipped by 6 bases and J by 1 base; unmatched bases: 7. There are 16 residues in the CDR3. The CDR3 DNA reads TGTGCCAGCAGGGGTATAGCGGGATGGAACACCGGGGAGCTGTTTTTT. Its protein product is CASRGIAGWNTGELFF.

This clonotype was seen repeatedly, ten times or more. V usage is TRBV5-1 and J usage is TRBJ2-1; 10 bases match TRBD2. This CDR3 comprises 16 residues. Germline trimming cut 4 bases from V and 2 bases from J; bases unmatched to any gene: 6. CDR1 and CDR2 (germline): SGHRS, YFSETQ. The CDR3 bases are TGCGCCAGCAGCGCCGCGACTAGCGGGCCCTACAATGAGCAGTTCTTC. This encodes CASSAATSGPYNEQFF.

This clonotype was counted ten times or more. The V and J genes are TRBV7-8 and TRBJ1-5; 9 bases fit TRBD1. From germline, CDR1 is SGHVS and CDR2 FQNEAQ. The length of the CDR3 is 14 residues. J lost 5 bases, V lost 5 bases, and 4 bases had no gene match. The CDR3 nucleotides are TGTGCCAGCAGCCGGGACAGGGCGGATCAGCCCCAGCATTTT. Translation: CASSRDRADQPQHF.

The chain has TRBV12-3 or TRBV12-4 and TRBJ2-1, with TRBD2 matching 11 bases. With V trimmed by 3 bases and J by 16 bases, 8 bases remained unmatched. The CDR3 covers 13 residues. This CDR3 reads CASSFFLAGGDFF. CDR3 sequence (DNA): TGTGCCAGCAGTTTCTTTCTAGCGGGAGGAGATTTCTTC.

This clonotype occurred many times. The chain has TRBV27 and TRBJ1-2; 9 bases are shared with TRBD1. This CDR3 region has 16 residues. Germline CDR1 reads MNHEY; CDR2 reads SMNVEV (reference sequence). Trimming cost V 3 bases and J 4 bases; bases outside gene matches: 9. The CDR3 spells CASSFLFTGGFYGYTF. CDR3 bases: TGTGCCAGCAGTTTCTTGTTCACAGGGGGCTTCTATGGCTACACCTTC.

This clonotype was counted many times. The chain carries TRBV12-3 or TRBV12-4 and TRBJ1-2; D is unresolved. The CDR3 is 13 amino acids. With 6 bases removed from V and 3 bases from J, the gap between germline ends came to 11 bases. This CDR3 reads CASSLALYYGYTF. The CDR3 DNA reads as TGTGCCAGCAGCCTCGCTCTTTACTATGGCTACACCTTC.

This clonotype was counted only a few times. This may come from a read error, since a much larger clone is one base off. CDR3 residues: CASSLGGRAEETQHF. CDR3 in DNA: TGTGCCAGCAGCTTAGGGGGTAGGGCGGAAGAGACCCAGCACTTC. The chain uses TRBV7-9 and TRBJ2-5; no reliable D call. There are 15 residues in the CDR3. Looked up from germline, CDR1 is SEHNR and CDR2 is FQNEAQ (reference sequence).

There are many counts of this clonotype. The rearrangement uses TRBV5-1 and TRBJ2-3; TRBD2 matches at 14 bases. Germline CDR1 is SGHRS and CDR2 is YFSETQ. CDR3 length: 18 residues. After removal of 4 bases from V and 1 base from J, the junction contained 8 bases not matched to a gene. The CDR3 DNA reads as TGCGCCAGCAGCCCGACTAGCGGGAGGGTGTATGGCACAGATACGCAGTATTTT. Protein product: CASSPTSGRVYGTDTQYF.

This clonotype occurred many times. The chain carries TRBV3-1 and TRBJ1-2, with D perhaps matching TRBD1 (5 bases). The V and J ends lost 4 bases and 4 bases respectively, with 10 bases between them. In germline, CDR1 is LGHDT, CDR2 YNNKEL (reference sequence). This CDR3 has 13 residues. The DNA of the CDR3 is TGTGCCAGCAGCCCTGGGACGTTCTATGGCTACACCTTC. This sequence encodes CASSPGTFYGYTF.

The V call is TRBV7-8, the J call TRBJ2-5, with TRBD1 as a possible D gene (6 bases). Trimming took 0 bases from V and 13 from J, leaving 21 bases between them. This CDR3 contains 15 residues. Germline CDR1 is SGHVS and CDR2 is FQNEAQ. CDR3 residues: CASSLATTGPEKLYF. For the CDR3, the DNA is TGTGCCAGCAGCTTAGCGACGACAGGACCAGAAAAACTGTACTTC.